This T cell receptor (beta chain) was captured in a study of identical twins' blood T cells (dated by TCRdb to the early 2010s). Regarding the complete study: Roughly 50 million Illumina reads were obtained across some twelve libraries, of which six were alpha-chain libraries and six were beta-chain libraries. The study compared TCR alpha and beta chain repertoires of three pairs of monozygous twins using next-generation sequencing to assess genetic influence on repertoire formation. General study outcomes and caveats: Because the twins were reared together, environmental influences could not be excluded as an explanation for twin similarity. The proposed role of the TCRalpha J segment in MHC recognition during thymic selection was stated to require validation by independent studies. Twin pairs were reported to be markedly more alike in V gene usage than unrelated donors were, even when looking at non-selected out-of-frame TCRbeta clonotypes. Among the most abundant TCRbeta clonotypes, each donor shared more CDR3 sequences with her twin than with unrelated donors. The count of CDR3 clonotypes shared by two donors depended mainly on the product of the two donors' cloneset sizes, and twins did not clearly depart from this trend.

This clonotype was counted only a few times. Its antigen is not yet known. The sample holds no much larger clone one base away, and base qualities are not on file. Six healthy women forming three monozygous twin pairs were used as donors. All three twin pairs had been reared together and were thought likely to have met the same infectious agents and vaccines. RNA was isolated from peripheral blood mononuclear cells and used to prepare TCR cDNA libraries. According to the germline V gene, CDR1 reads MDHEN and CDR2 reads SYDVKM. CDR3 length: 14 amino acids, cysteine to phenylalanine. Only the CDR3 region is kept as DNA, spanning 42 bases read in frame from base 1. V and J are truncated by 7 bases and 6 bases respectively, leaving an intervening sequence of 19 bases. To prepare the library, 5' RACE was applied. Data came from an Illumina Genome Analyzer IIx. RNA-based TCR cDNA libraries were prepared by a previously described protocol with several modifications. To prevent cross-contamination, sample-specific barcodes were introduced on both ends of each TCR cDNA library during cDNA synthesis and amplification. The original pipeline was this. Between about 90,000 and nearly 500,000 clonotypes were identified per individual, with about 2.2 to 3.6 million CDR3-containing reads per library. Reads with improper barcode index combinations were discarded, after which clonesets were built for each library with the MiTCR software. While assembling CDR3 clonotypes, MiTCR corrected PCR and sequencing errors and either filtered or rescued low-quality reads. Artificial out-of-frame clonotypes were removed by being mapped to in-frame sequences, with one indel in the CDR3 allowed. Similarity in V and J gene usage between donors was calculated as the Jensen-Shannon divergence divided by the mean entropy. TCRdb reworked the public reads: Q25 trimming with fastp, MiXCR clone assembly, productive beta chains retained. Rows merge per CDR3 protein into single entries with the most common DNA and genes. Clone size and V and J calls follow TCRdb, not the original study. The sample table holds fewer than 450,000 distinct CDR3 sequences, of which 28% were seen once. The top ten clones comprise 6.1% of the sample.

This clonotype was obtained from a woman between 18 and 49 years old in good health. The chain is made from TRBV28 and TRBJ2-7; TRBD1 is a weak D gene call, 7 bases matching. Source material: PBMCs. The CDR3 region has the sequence CASTIAAGGLEQYF. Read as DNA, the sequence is TGTGCCAGCACCATAGCGGCAGGGGGACTCGAGCAGTACTTC.